This TCR beta chain was identified in a study of tissue T cells after allogeneic stem cell transplantation. Notes on the study in general: Anatomically similar tissues had similar TCR repertoires within each patient.

Sequencing of TCRbeta CDR3 at survey depth gave sequences and template counts. Profiled with immunoSEQ multiplex PCR; TCRdb holds only in-frame clones, not every one. The table lists 48,000 or so clones, 73% of them singletons. Points on this clone: Antigen: not known. Mouse gene names apply. The CDR3 end falls 1 residue outside the read, so it is completed with the germline J gene.

The CDR3 has 15 residues. The V and J ends lost 0 bases and 0 bases respectively, with 7 bases between them. Germline V gene data show CDR1 as LGHNA and CDR2 as YNLKQL (reference sequence). Sequences were obtained from sorted cells pooled from one or two spleens. The chain links TRBV5 to TRBJ2-3, with no clear D. This sequence originates from a pool of C57BL/6 mice in good health. The CDR3 is CASSQDHSSAETLYF. The sequenced part of the CDR3 DNA is TGTGCCAGCAGCCAAGATCACAGTAGTGCAGAAACGCTGTAT.